The 6 T cell receptor beta chains in this list originate from one sample, sequenced in a study of cytomegalovirus exposure and HLA in healthy donors listed by TCRdb under 2017. Libraries were built with the immunoSEQ multiplex PCR assay. For the multiplex PCR, a mixture combining 60 forward primers for TCR Vbeta segments and 13 reverse primers for TCR Jbeta segments was used. TCRdb took over this immuneACCESS table, retaining in-frame rearrangements with V and J assigned. Such tables are incomplete; in checked studies, under half of the missing clones stem from an unresolved V gene, and the remainder is unexplained. The sample table holds 250,000 or so clones, of which about 80% were seen once. Under 8% of the sample is taken by the ten largest. Input material: PBMCs. These TCRs come from a woman aged 60-75 years in good health and CMV-seropositive.

The chain combines TRBV28 with TRBJ2-4; 7 positions agree with TRBD1. The germline gives CDR1 MDHEN, CDR2 SYDVKM. CDR3 length: 15 amino acids. V gave up 6 bases and J gave up 4 bases; unmatched junction bases: 9. The DNA for the CDR3 is TGTGCCAGCAGATCGGTCCGGGACAGAAAAAACATTCAGTACTTC. Amino acid sequence: CASRSVRDRKNIQYF.

The chain is built from TRBV28 and TRBJ1-2; 8 bases are shared with TRBD1. Germline V gene lookup returns CDR1 MDHEN and CDR2 SYDVKM. CDR3 length equals 13 residues. V lost 5 bases to trimming and J lost 4 bases; unmatched junction nucleotides: 3. This CDR3 reads CASSRTGGYGYTF. The CDR3 DNA follows: TGTGCCAGCAGTCGTACAGGGGGCTATGGCTACACCTTC.

The chain combines TRBV9 with TRBJ2-1, with D maybe TRBD1 (6 bases). Trimming pared 4 bases from V and 8 bases from J, leaving 13 bases between. Germline lookup yields CDR1 SGDLS and CDR2 YYNGEE. This CDR3 comprises 13 residues. As DNA, the CDR3 is TGTGCCAGCAGCACAACAGGGAGTGATGAGCAGTTCTTC. Protein sequence: CASSTTGSDEQFF.

As DNA, the CDR3 is TGTGCCATCAGCTTTGACAGGGACCTAGTAAAGAACACTGAAGCTTTCTTT. It yields the protein CAISFDRDLVKNTEAFF. V usage is TRBV10-3 and J usage is TRBJ1-1; TRBD1 matches 7 bases. Trimming took 6 bases from V and 1 from J; bases not matched to a gene: 14. CDR1 is ENHRY and CDR2 is SYGVKD in the germline V gene. The CDR3 contains 17 residues.

The chain employs TRBV27 and TRBJ2-2; D gene unclear. V was clipped by 3 bases and J by 6 bases, with 11 bases between them. The CDR3 consists of 14 residues. CDR1 and CDR2 from the germline V gene are MNHEY and SMNVEV (reference sequence). CDR3 coding DNA: TGTGCCAGCAGTTTGGCTAGTCGGGCCGGGGAGCTGTTTTTT. It is translated as CASSLASRAGELFF.

This clone was recorded only once. The V and J genes are TRBV5-4 and TRBJ2-7, with unresolved D. The CDR3 runs 13 residues. The V and J ends lost 1 base and 1 base respectively, with 6 bases between them. Germline values: CDR1 SGHNT, CDR2 YYREEE (reference sequence). The CDR3: CASSLTPSYEQYF. CDR3 DNA sequence: TGTGCCAGCAGCTTGACACCTTCCTACGAGCAGTACTTC.